The clone carrying this T cell receptor (beta chain) was counted at least ten times. The antigen remains undetermined. This entry is derived from a study of human T cells and chemical hapten exposure. Indicated time point: pre-sensitization, week 0. Described treatment: therapeutic diphenylcyclopropenone sensitization with weekly scalp DPC. The CDR3 has 16 residues. Trimming cost V 4 bases and J 6 bases, with 18 bases left between them. Germline V gene lookup returns CDR1 LGHNA and CDR2 YNFKEQ. Study results and caveats: Patch test scores rose with PT1 expanded TCR counts, a positive correlation. High-frequency TCRs, those above 1 in 1000, stayed the same after DPC sensitization.

TCRdb re-called the RACE reads through MiXCR, storing one row per CDR3 protein. The table includes about 290,000 distinct CDR3 sequences, around 7% detected once. This TCR was sampled from a man younger than 35 with alopecia areata. Some clones in this sample may be carry-over from other donors' samples. The starting material was whole blood, obtained in connection with sensitization to the hapten diphenylcyclopropenone (DPC). The rearrangement uses TRBV4-2 and TRBJ2-2; possibly TRBD1 for D (5 bases). The CDR3 here is CASSPAPIGVPGELFF. For the CDR3, the DNA is TGTGCCAGCAGCCCAGCTCCCATAGGGGTCCCCGGGGAGCTGTTTTTT.